The TCR beta chain described here comes from a study of blood T cell repertoires in COVID-19. Participants, roughly 18 to 89 years old, spanned fewer than 30 US areas. Germline V gene lookup returns CDR1 SNHLY and CDR2 FYNNEI. V dropped 8 bases and J dropped 3; count of bases not matched to a gene: 5. The CDR3 consists of 14 residues. In the original workflow: Amplifying reference gene primers gave estimates of nucleated cell counts. Sequencing used immunoSEQ multiplex PCR; TCRdb keeps in-frame clones, though not all of them. D and trimming come from the DNA, and the V and J calls and clone size come from that table. Of fewer than 150,000 clones listed, approximately 87% are singletons.

The sequenced material came from PBMCs or T cells enriched from blood (not recorded which). This chain joins TRBV2 and TRBJ2-1; 9 bases agree with TRBD2. This receptor was obtained from a man aged 50 or older in a cohort exposed to, infected with or recovered from COVID-19 (not recorded which). This chain's CDR3 is CASGTSGFYNEQFF. CDR3 in DNA: TGTGCCAGCGGAACTAGCGGGTTCTACAATGAGCAGTTCTTC.